Following are 26 T cell receptor beta chains from one sample sequenced in a study of blood T cell repertoires in COVID-19. This table comes from immunoSEQ multiplex PCR, and its TCRdb copy is limited to in-frame clones, with some not included. This table holds some 45,000 clones, 92% found once. Specimen: peripheral blood. The receptors stem from a human donor in a cohort sampled during active COVID-19.

The genes are TRBV29-1 and TRBJ2-7, with 7 bases aligning to TRBD2. The CDR3 loop spans 12 amino acids. Germline V gene sequence: CDR1 SQVTM, CDR2 ANQGSEA. Trimming at V came to 6 bases and at J to 2 bases, leaving 4 bases not matched to a gene. The CDR3 loop is CSVGLVPYEQYF. Here the CDR3 DNA reads TGCAGCGTCGGACTAGTCCCCTACGAGCAGTACTTC.

This sequence joins TRBV6-4 and TRBJ2-1; 11 nucleotides align to TRBD2. The CDR3 sequence is 15 residues long. In germline, CDR1 is MRHNA, CDR2 SNTAGT. Germline trimming cut 6 bases from V and 5 bases from J; bases unmatched to any gene: 6. For the CDR3, the DNA is TGTGCCAGCAGGATTTTAGCGGGAGGGCACAATGAGCAGTTCTTC. Protein sequence: CASRILAGGHNEQFF.

The V and J genes are TRBV13 and TRBJ1-2; TRBD1 matches at 8 bases. The V and J ends lost 5 bases and 7 bases, in that order; junction bases with no gene match: 12. This CDR3 is built from 15 residues. From germline, CDR1 is PRHDT and CDR2 FYEKMQ (reference sequence). CDR3 amino acids: CASSPREQGARGYTF. DNA of the CDR3: TGTGCCAGCAGCCCCCGCGAGCAGGGGGCGCGTGGCTACACCTTC.

This clone was observed once. J is TRBJ2-3 and V is TRBV9, with 13 bases matching TRBD2. CDR1 and CDR2 (germline): SGDLS, YYNGEE. V dropped 3 bases and J dropped 0; count of bases not matched to a gene: 4. The CDR3 has 17 amino acids. DNA for the CDR3: TGTGCCAGCAGCGATCGGACTAGCGGGAGTAGCACAGATACGCAGTATTTT. This translates into CASSDRTSGSSTDTQYF.

CDR3 loop: CATLGLDGEQFF. CDR3 in DNA: TGTGCCACCCTCGGACTAGACGGTGAGCAGTTCTTC. The chain uses TRBV19 and TRBJ2-1; the match to TRBD2 covers 7 bases. CDR1 is LNHDA and CDR2 is SQIVND in the germline V gene (reference sequence). Trimming removed 10 bases from V and 9 bases from J; junction bases left unmatched: 9. This CDR3 has 12 amino acids. Full variable domain (remainder filled in from reference TRBV19 and TRBJ2-1): DGGITQSPKYLFRKEGQNVTLSCEQNLNHDAMYWYRQDPGQGLRLIYYSQIVNDFQKGDIAEGYSVSREKKESFPLTVTSAQKNPTAFYLCATLGLDGEQFFGPGTRLTVL.

In the case of this clone: One end of the junction does not line up with germline, which may come from a read error. In DNA, the CDR3 is TGTGCCAGAAGGTCTAGCGGAACTTCCGACTTC. It translates to CARRSSGTSDF. The chain joins TRBV5-3 to TRBJ2-7, with TRBD2 matching 7 bases. TRBV5-3 is known as an ORF, though its function is uncertain. The length of the CDR3 is 11 residues.

This clone appeared once. This chain links TRBV7-2 with TRBJ1-2; tentative D call: TRBD1 (6 bases). With 5 bases removed from V and 4 bases from J, the gap between germline ends came to 20 bases. Germline CDR1 reads SGHTA; CDR2 reads FQGNSA. This CDR3 region has 16 residues. The CDR3 loop is CASSPLGQPEGYGYTF. The CDR3 DNA reads TGTGCCAGCAGCCCGCTGGGACAACCAGAGGGCTATGGCTACACCTTC.

J is TRBJ2-1 and V is TRBV5-4, with 11 bases fitting TRBD1. The CDR3 covers 16 residues. The germline CDR1 and CDR2 sequences are SGHNT and YYREEE (reference sequence). Trimming removed 0 bases from V and 5 bases from J; junction bases left unmatched: 4. The CDR3 DNA reads TGTGCCAGCAGCTTGGCACCGGGACAGGGGGACAATGAGCAGTTCTTC. It translates to CASSLAPGQGDNEQFF.

The chain employs TRBV20-1 and TRBJ1-5; D gene uncertain. This CDR3 contains 14 residues. CDR1 and CDR2 (germline): DFQATT, SNEGSKA (reference sequence). Trimming took off 3 bases at V and 2 bases at J, with 11 bases between the two ends. The CDR3, as DNA: TGCAGTGCTAGTCGGGAATCGGGCAATCAGCCCCAGCATTTT. It codes for CSASRESGNQPQHF.

The J gene is TRBJ2-7, the V gene TRBV27; 10 bases match TRBD1. Germline CDR1 MNHEY, CDR2 SMNVEV (reference sequence). This CDR3 is built from 18 residues. V trimming: 4 bases; J trimming: 4 bases; junction bases outside the gene matches: 16. The CDR3 region is CASSWAYSGTGVRYEQYF. Written as DNA, the CDR3 is TGTGCCAGCAGTTGGGCCTATTCCGGGACAGGGGTTAGGTACGAGCAGTACTTC.

The chain has TRBV7-2 and TRBJ1-1, with a weak D call TRBD1 (6 bases). V lost 4 bases and J 3 bases, leaving 15 bases between the germline ends. CDR1 is SGHTA and CDR2 is FQGNSA in the germline V gene. The CDR3 extends over 15 amino acids. The chain's CDR3 is CASSSVGGRYTEAFF. The CDR3 DNA is TGTGCCAGCAGCTCAGTCGGGGGGCGATACACTGAAGCTTTCTTT.

V usage is TRBV24-1 and J usage is TRBJ1-1; D ambiguous. The V gene's germline CDR1 is KGHDR and CDR2 SFDVKD. The CDR3 totals 12 residues. Deletions cut 1 base from V and 11 bases from J, with 10 bases between. In DNA form, the CDR3 reads TGTGCCACCAGTGATTTTACCGGTCTCGCTTTCTTT. Protein sequence: CATSDFTGLAFF.

The chain joins TRBV19 to TRBJ1-1; D is unresolved. From germline, CDR1 is LNHDA and CDR2 SQIVND (reference sequence). The CDR3 runs to 14 residues. The ends were cut back, 7 bases at V and 5 bases at J, with 17 bases in the middle. CDR3 in DNA: TGTGCCAGTATATCAGGCCCTGGAGGGACTGAAGCTTTCTTT. This translates into CASISGPGGTEAFF.

V gene TRBV28 combines with J gene TRBJ2-5; 8 bases map to TRBD2. The germline V gene has CDR1 MDHEN and CDR2 SYDVKM. With V trimmed by 3 bases and J by 4 bases, 13 bases remained unmatched. CDR3 length: 17 residues. The CDR3 nucleotides read TGTGCCAGCAGTTTCATTGGTAACGGGAGGGCCGGAGAGACCCAGTACTTC. Translating gives CASSFIGNGRAGETQYF.

The rearrangement links TRBV3-1 (or the pseudogene TRBV3-2) to TRBJ2-7; possible D gene TRBD1, 5 bases. The CDR3 is made up of 17 amino acids. Trimming pared 5 bases from V and 3 bases from J, leaving 23 bases between. The germline gives CDR1 LGHDT, CDR2 YNNKEL (reference sequence). As DNA, the CDR3 is TGTGCCAGCAGCGCCCGACTTGGTACAGGACGAATCTACGAGCAGTACTTC. This translates into CASSARLGTGRIYEQYF.

CDR3 in amino acids: CASTLNRNTGELFF. The DNA of the CDR3 is TGTGCCAGCACGCTAAATAGGAACACCGGGGAGCTGTTTTTT. V and J are TRBV7-3 and TRBJ2-2; D gene unclear. CDR3 length: 14 amino acids. Germline loops: CDR1 SGHTA, CDR2 FQGTGA. Trimming took 7 bases from V and 1 from J, leaving 10 bases between them.

The gene calls are TRBV9 and TRBJ2-2; D gene ambiguous. This CDR3 contains 12 residues. Germline CDR1 and CDR2: SGDLS and YYNGEE. V was clipped by 0 bases and J by 8 bases, with 5 bases between them. The CDR3 sequence: CASSVVRGELFF. CDR3 coding DNA: TGTGCCAGCAGCGTAGTCAGAGGGGAGCTGTTTTTT.

In this sample, this clone turned up once. The J gene is TRBJ2-2, the V gene TRBV4-2; D ambiguous. Germline-derived CDR1 and CDR2 are LGHNA and YNFKEQ. The CDR3 contains 18 residues. With 0 bases removed from V and 7 bases from J, the gap between germline ends came to 21 bases. CDR3 in DNA: TGTGCCAGCAGCCAAGATTTCCGACTCACACGATCCGGCGGGGAGCTGTTTTTT. Protein: CASSQDFRLTRSGGELFF.

This chain uses TRBV24-1 with TRBJ2-1; 11 nucleotides agree with TRBD2. The CDR3 has 16 residues. CDR1 is KGHDR and CDR2 is SFDVKD in the germline V gene. With V trimmed by 9 bases and J by 4 bases, 10 bases remained unmatched. For the CDR3, the DNA is TGTGCCACCGCTAGCGGGAGGAGGACTACTTACAATGAGCAGTTCTTC. It translates to CATASGRRTTYNEQFF.

The chain combines TRBV5-8 with TRBJ2-3; 9 positions match TRBD2. Germline CDR1 and CDR2: SGHTS and YDEGEE. This CDR3 is 15 amino acids long. Losses at the gene ends were 0 bases for V and 3 bases for J; bases not matched to a gene: 2. The CDR3 DNA follows: TGTGCCAGCAGCTTGGGCAGCGGGAGGACAGATACGCAGTATTTT. Protein: CASSLGSGRTDTQYF.

V gene TRBV4-2 combines with J gene TRBJ2-4, with 13 nucleotides matching TRBD2. V was pared by 0 bases and J by 5 bases, with 7 bases of the junction left unmatched. Germline CDR1 and CDR2: LGHNA and YNFKEQ. CDR3 length: 18 amino acids. The CDR3, as DNA: TGTGCCAGCAGCCAAGATTTACTAGCGGGAGGGCCGGAAAACATTCAGTACTTC. Translated: CASSQDLLAGGPENIQYF.

CDR3 sequence (DNA): TGTGCCATCAGTGGGACAGGGGGAACTAATGAAAAACTGTTTTTT. Residues: CAISGTGGTNEKLFF. This chain links TRBV10-3 with TRBJ1-4; 10 bases align to TRBD1. The V gene end was trimmed by 4 bases and the J gene end by 1 base; junction bases not matched to a gene: 0. The CDR3 runs to 15 residues. Germline V lookup: CDR1 ENHRY, CDR2 SYGVKD.

The V gene is TRBV19, the J gene TRBJ2-1; maybe TRBD1 (6 bases). CDR3 size: 15 residues. V shed 3 bases and J shed 1 base, with 10 bases lying between them. The germline gives CDR1 LNHDA, CDR2 SQIVND (reference sequence). CDR3 in amino acids: CASSIEQGSYNEQFF. DNA for the CDR3: TGTGCCAGTAGTATTGAACAGGGTTCCTACAATGAGCAGTTCTTC.

This chain uses TRBV19 with TRBJ1-5; D uncertain. The CDR3 extends over 13 amino acids. CDR1 is LNHDA, CDR2 SQIVND, per germline (reference sequence). V dropped 6 bases and J dropped 5 bases, with 11 bases sitting between them. As DNA, the CDR3 is TGTGCCAGTAGCGCCGCTCGAGATCAGCCCCAGCATTTT. Translated: CASSAARDQPQHF. The whole variable domain, remainder taken from reference TRBV19 and TRBJ1-5, is DGGITQSPKYLFRKEGQNVTLSCEQNLNHDAMYWYRQDPGQGLRLIYYSQIVNDFQKGDIAEGYSVSREKKESFPLTVTSAQKNPTAFYLCASSAARDQPQHFGDGTRLSIL.

The chain's CDR3 is CASSSDRGGETQYF. The CDR3 region has the DNA TGTGCCAGCAGTTCTGACAGGGGTGGGGAGACCCAGTACTTC. V gene TRBV7-7 combines with J gene TRBJ2-5, with 8 bases that match TRBD1. The CDR3 runs to 14 residues. Trimming cost V 6 bases and J 5 bases; bases outside gene matches: 8. Germline CDR1 reads SSHAT; CDR2 reads FNYEAQ (reference sequence).

The chain uses TRBV5-5 and TRBJ2-5; 11 bases map to TRBD2. The CDR3 covers 15 residues. Germline V gene lookup returns CDR1 SGHKS and CDR2 YYEKEE (reference sequence). V was clipped by 4 bases and J by 6 bases; unmatched bases: 8. Here the CDR3 DNA reads TGTGCCAGCAGCCAAGGACTAGCGGGTCGGCAGACCCAGTACTTC. Translated: CASSQGLAGRQTQYF.